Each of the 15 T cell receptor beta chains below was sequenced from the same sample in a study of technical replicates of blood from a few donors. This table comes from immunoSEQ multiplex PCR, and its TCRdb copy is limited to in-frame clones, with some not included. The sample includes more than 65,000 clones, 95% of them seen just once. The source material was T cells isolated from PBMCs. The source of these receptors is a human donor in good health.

The chain's CDR3 is CASSQKWEQGANQPQHF. The CDR3 coding sequence is TGCGCCAGCAGCCAAAAGTGGGAACAGGGAGCCAATCAGCCCCAGCATTTT. The chain combines TRBV4-1 with TRBJ1-5; perhaps TRBD1 as D (6 bases). This CDR3 has 17 residues. Trimming removed 2 bases from V and 3 bases from J, with 17 bases in between. Germline V CDR1 and CDR2: MGHRA, YSYEKL.

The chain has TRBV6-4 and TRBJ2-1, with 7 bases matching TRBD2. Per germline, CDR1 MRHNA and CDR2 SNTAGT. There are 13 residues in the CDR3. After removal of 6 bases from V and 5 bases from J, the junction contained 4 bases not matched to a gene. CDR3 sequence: CASSPGTNNEQFF. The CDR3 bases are TGTGCCAGCAGCCCAGGGACTAACAATGAGCAGTTCTTC.

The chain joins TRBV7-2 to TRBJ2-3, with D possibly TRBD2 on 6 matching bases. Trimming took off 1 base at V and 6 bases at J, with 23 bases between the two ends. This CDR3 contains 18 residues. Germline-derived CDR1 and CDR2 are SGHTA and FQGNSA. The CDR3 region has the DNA TGTGCCAGCAGCTTAGTACTTGGGGCGGGACTCCAGCCTGATACGCAGTATTTT. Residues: CASSLVLGAGLQPDTQYF. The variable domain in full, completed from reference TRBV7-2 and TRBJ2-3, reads GAGVSQSPSNKVTEKGKDVELRCDPISGHTALYWYRQSLGQGLEFLIYFQGNSAPDKSGLPSDRFSAERTGGSVSTLTIQRTQQEDSAVYLCASSLVLGAGLQPDTQYFGPGTRLTVL.

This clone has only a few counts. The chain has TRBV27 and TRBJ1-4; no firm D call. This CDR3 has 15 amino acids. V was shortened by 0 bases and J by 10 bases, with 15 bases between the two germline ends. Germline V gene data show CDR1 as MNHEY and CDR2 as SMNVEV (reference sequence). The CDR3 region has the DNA TGTGCCAGCAGTTTATCGGTTGGGAGGGATGGAAAACTGTTTTTT. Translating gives CASSLSVGRDGKLFF.

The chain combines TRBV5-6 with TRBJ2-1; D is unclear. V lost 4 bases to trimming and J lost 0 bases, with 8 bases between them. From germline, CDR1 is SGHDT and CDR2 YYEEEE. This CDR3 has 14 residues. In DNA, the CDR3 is TGTGCCAGCAGCCCTCTAAGCTCCTACAATGAGCAGTTCTTC. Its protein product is CASSPLSSYNEQFF.

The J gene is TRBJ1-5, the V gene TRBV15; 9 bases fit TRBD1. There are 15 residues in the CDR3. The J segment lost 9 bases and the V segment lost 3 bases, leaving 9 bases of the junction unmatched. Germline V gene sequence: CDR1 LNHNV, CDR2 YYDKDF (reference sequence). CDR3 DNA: TGTGCCACCAGCAGGGGACAGGGAGAATCATGGCCCCAGCATTTT. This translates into CATSRGQGESWPQHF.

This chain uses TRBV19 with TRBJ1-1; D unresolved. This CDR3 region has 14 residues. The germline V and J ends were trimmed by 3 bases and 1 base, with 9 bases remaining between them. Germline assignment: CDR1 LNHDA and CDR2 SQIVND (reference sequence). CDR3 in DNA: TGTGCCAGTAGTATTAAGGCAGGGAACACTGAAGCTTTCTTT. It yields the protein CASSIKAGNTEAFF.

The CDR3 loop reads CASSELGQGALDEKLFF. In DNA form, the CDR3 reads TGTGCCAGCAGTGAATTGGGACAGGGGGCGTTAGATGAAAAACTGTTTTTT. The chain recombines TRBV2 with TRBJ1-4, with TRBD1 matching over 12 bases. The germline V gene has CDR1 SNHLY and CDR2 FYNNEI. V gave up 2 bases and J gave up 6 bases; unmatched junction bases: 7. This CDR3 region has 17 residues.

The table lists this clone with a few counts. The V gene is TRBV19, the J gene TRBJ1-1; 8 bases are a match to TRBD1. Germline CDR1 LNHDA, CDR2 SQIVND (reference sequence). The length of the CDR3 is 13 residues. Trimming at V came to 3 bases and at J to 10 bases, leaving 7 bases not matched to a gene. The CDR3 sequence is CASSIRQGIGAFF. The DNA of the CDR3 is TGTGCCAGTAGTATCCGACAGGGGATCGGAGCTTTCTTT.

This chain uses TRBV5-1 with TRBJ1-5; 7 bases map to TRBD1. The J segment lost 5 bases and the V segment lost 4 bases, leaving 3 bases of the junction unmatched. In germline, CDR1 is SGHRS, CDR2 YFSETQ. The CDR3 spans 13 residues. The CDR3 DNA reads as TGCGCCAGCAGCACAGGGGAGGATCAGCCCCAGCATTTT. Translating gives CASSTGEDQPQHF.

In nucleotides, the CDR3 is TGTGCCAGCAGCTTGTCCGGTTCCTACGAGCAGTACTTC. Translation gives CASSLSGSYEQYF. The V call is TRBV7-9, the J call TRBJ2-7; D gene ambiguous. The ends were cut back, 3 bases at V and 1 base at J, with 7 bases in the middle. CDR3 length equals 13 residues. Looked up from germline, CDR1 is SEHNR and CDR2 is FQNEAQ (reference sequence).

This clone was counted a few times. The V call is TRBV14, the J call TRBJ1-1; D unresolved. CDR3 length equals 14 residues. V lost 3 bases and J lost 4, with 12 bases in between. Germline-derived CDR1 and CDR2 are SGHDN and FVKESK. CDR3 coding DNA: TGTGCCAGCAGCCATGGACCCAGCGGCACTGAAGCTTTCTTT. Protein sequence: CASSHGPSGTEAFF.

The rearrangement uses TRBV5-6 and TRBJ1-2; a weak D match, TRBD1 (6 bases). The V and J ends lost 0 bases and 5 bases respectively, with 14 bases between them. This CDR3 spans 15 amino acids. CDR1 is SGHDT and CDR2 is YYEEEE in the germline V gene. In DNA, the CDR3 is TGTGCCAGCAGCTTGGGCTCAGGGGTAGTTTATGGCTACACCTTC. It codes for CASSLGSGVVYGYTF.

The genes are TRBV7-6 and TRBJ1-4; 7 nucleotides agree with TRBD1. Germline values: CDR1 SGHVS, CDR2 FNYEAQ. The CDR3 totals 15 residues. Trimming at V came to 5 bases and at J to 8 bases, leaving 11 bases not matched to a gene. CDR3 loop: CASSLIDRVNEKLFF. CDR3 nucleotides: TGTGCCAGCAGCCTCATCGACAGGGTCAACGAAAAACTGTTTTTT.

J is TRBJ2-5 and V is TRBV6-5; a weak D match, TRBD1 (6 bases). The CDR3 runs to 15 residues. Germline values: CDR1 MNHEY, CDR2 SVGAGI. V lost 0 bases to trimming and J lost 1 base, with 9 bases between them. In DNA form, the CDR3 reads TGTGCCAGCAGTTACTCGTGGACAGCCCAAGAGACCCAGTACTTC. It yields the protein CASSYSWTAQETQYF.